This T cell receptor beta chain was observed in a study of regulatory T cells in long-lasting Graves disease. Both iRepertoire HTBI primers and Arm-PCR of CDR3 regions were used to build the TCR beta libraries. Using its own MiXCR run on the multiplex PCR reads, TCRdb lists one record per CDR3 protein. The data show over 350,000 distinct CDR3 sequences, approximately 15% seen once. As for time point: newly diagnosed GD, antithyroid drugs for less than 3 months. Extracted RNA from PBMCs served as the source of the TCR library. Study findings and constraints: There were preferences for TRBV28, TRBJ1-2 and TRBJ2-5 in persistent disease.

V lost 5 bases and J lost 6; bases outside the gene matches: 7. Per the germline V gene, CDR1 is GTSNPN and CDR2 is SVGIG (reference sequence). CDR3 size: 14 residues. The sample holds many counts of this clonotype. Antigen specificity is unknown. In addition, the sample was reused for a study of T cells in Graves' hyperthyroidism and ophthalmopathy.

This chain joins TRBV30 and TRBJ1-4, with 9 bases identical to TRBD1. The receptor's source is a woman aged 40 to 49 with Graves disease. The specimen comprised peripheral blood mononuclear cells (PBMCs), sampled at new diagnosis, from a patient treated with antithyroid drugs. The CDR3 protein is CAWATGQGDEKLFF. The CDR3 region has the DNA TGTGCCTGGGCTACGGGACAGGGTGATGAAAAACTGTTTTTT. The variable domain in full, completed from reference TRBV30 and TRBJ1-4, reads SQTIHQWPATLVQPVGSPLSLECTVEGTSNPNLYWYRQAAGRGLQLLFYSVGIGQISSEVPQNLSASRPQDRQFILSSKKLLLSDSGFYLCAWATGQGDEKLFFGSGTQLSVL.